This T cell receptor beta chain came from a study of glioma-infiltrating T cells after dendritic cell vaccination (dated by TCRdb to the mid-2010s). About the investigation overall: The cohort included some 15 glioblastoma patients drawn from Phase I and II dendritic cell vaccination trials, of whom 9 were newly diagnosed and 6 had recurrent disease. Patients received autologous tumor lysate-pulsed dendritic cell vaccination between about 2003 and 2012. The vaccine consisted of monocyte-derived dendritic cells cultured less than eight days with IL-4 and GM-CSF, then pulsed overnight with autologous tumor lysate. Three intradermal dendritic cell vaccine injections were administered to patients at biweekly intervals in the arm below the axilla. In glioblastoma patients vaccinated with dendritic cells, deep sequencing of TCR beta CDR3 regions served to measure the amount of tumor-infiltrating lymphocytes and to compare repertoires between tumor and blood. Survival after dendritic cell vaccination was correlated with TCR sequencing metrics, including TIL content and tumor-blood repertoire overlap. Broad study findings and their caveats: The three-group TCR overlap response model was described as speculative and requiring prospective validation. The cohort was small and heterogeneous, few patients had complete blood and tumor sets, and even fewer had initial-recurrent tumor pairs. TCR clonality showed no direct relationship with survival, which suggests that a diverse polyclonal response may matter. After dendritic cell vaccination, a higher estimated pretreatment TIL content predicted longer time to progression and overall survival.

CDR1 and CDR2 are read off the germline V gene as SGHTA and FQGTGA. From its cysteine to its phenylalanine, the CDR3 spans 14 amino acids. Only the CDR3 part of the read is kept: 42 bases, read in frame from the first base. The V end loses 2 bases and the J end loses 6 bases, and a stretch of 12 bases separates them. This clone occurred once. No antigen is known for it. Base-call qualities are not available, and no considerably larger clone is one nucleotide away. The time point label, read with the paper, signifies: after dendritic cell vaccination, including at tumor progression/relapse. Patients were selected on the basis of adequate residual fresh-frozen tumor tissue and more than two years of available survival data. An isocitrate dehydrogenase mutation was not carried by any of the glioblastoma patients, although molecular status was otherwise variable. PBMC were collected before vaccination, two weeks after the third vaccination, and at tumor progression if tumor progression occurred. The Qiagen DNeasy Blood extraction Kit was used for extraction of genomic DNA.

Using the immunoSEQ assay, TCRB CDR3 regions were amplified from 2 micrograms of genomic DNA, or from all available DNA when less than that was on hand. For multiplex PCR, 60 forward primers for TCR V beta segments and 13 reverse primers for J beta segments were used. To estimate the number of reads per starting template, synthetic control templates were added to each sample at limiting dilution. The Illumina HiSeq System generated 87 bp sequencing reads. Regarding the original processing steps: PCR and sequencing errors were removed by merging closely related sequences with a nearest neighbor algorithm. TCR overlap was defined as the percentage of unique tumor TCR beta sequences that were also found in the peripheral blood of the same patient. What TCRdb holds here is the immuneACCESS table cut down to in-frame rearrangements. Part of the clones is not present; checked against another copy, under half of the missing clones reflect an unresolved V gene, and the others are unexplained. V, J and clone size are those of that table, while D and trimming were read from the DNA. The sample table contains about 91,000 clones; only one count was recorded for 75% to 90% of them. Of the sample, 2% to 2.5% falls within the top ten clones.

This specimen was blood, taken after dendritic cell vaccination. This clonotype was sampled from a human donor with glioblastoma. The chain is encoded by TRBV7-3 joined to TRBJ2-3; confidence is insufficient to name the D gene. The CDR3 loop reads CASSLRPSRDTQYF. The bases read TGTGCCAGCAGCTTACGTCCCTCTCGGGATACGCAGTATTTT.